This T cell receptor beta chain is drawn from a study of T cell repertoires in cytomegalovirus infection. This clonotype was observed a handful of times. Its target is unknown. Study-wide results and caveats: HLA-C-restricted CMV-specific TCR beta clonotypes prevailed in the ex vivo response.

TCRdb redid the calling of the reads with MiXCR, one entry per CDR3 protein. The table has around 430,000 distinct CDR3 sequences, under 55% seen once; the top ten hold 43%. The source of this sequence is a human donor in good health (CMV status not recorded). Some clones in this sample may be carry-over from other donors' samples. The sample was cultured PBMCs, taken from culture after CMV antigen stimulation.

CDR3 sequence (DNA): TGTGCCAGCAGCTTCATCGGGATCAAGAACACCGGGGAGCTGTTTTTT. Residues: CASSFIGIKNTGELFF. This sequence joins TRBV7-2 and TRBJ2-2; perhaps TRBD2 as D (5 bases). CDR3 length: 16 residues. From germline, CDR1 is SGHTA and CDR2 FQGNSA. V shed 3 bases and J shed 1 base, with 12 bases lying between them.